The 10 T cell receptor beta chains below come from one sample, sequenced in a study of T-cell memory formation after mild COVID-19. TCRdb itself ran the 5' RACE reads through MiXCR, one entry per CDR3 protein. The sample has 550,000 to 600,000 distinct CDR3 sequences, 17% seen once; the top ten hold roughly 8.2%. The sample taken for sequencing was PBMCs or a T cell subset sorted from them (not recorded which). These receptors were taken from an adult woman who had mild COVID-19 (a few samples of this study predate the infection). Cell type and time point are not known.

The chain couples TRBV7-2 to TRBJ2-1; D possibly uses TRBD1 or TRBD2 (5 bases each). The CDR3 has 13 residues. Trimming removed 4 bases at V and 11 bases at J, with 15 bases between. Looked up from germline, CDR1 is SGHTA and CDR2 is FQGNSA. CDR3 region: CASSSRARDQQFF. CDR3 sequence (DNA): TGTGCCAGCAGCTCACGGGCCCGGGACCAGCAGTTCTTC.

The CDR3 reads CASSDNRGLDTEAFF. CDR3 DNA sequence: TGTGCCAGCAGCGATAACAGGGGGTTGGACACTGAAGCTTTCTTT. The chain recombines TRBV9 with TRBJ1-1; 8 nucleotides match TRBD1. Germline V gives CDR1 SGDLS, CDR2 YYNGEE. The V segment lost 3 bases and the J segment 3 bases; nucleotides outside the gene matches: 7. This CDR3 contains 15 residues.

This clonotype appeared a few times. The V gene is TRBV12-3 or TRBV12-4, the J gene TRBJ2-7; tentatively, D is TRBD2 (5 bases). V was cut by 2 bases and J by 2 bases, with 13 bases left in between. This CDR3 comprises 15 residues. CDR3 bases: TGTGCCAGCAGTTTATGGCCCGGGGTAACCTACGAGCAGTACTTC. It codes for CASSLWPGVTYEQYF.

This clonotype was recorded a few times. V is TRBV6-1 and J is TRBJ2-1; the match to TRBD1 covers 10 bases. This CDR3 is built from 15 residues. Germline assignment: CDR1 MNHNS and CDR2 SASEGT. The ends lost 3 bases at V and 8 bases at J; junction bases unmatched: 7. CDR3 sequence (DNA): TGTGCCAGCAGTGACTTTGGGACAGGGGAACATGAGCAGTTCTTC. Translating gives CASSDFGTGEHEQFF.

The genes are TRBV7-8 and TRBJ2-1, with D possibly being TRBD1 (5 bases). The CDR3 has 13 amino acids. Germline V lookup: CDR1 SGHVS, CDR2 FQNEAQ. V was cut by 10 bases and J by 8 bases, with 18 bases left in between. This CDR3 reads CAISPWGEDEQFF. The CDR3 coding sequence is TGTGCCATCAGTCCCTGGGGCGAGGATGAGCAGTTCTTC.

V is TRBV6-5 and J is TRBJ1-5; the match to TRBD1 covers 8 bases. Per the germline V gene, CDR1 is MNHEY and CDR2 is SVGAGI. The CDR3 has 16 residues. V lost 6 bases and J lost 4; bases outside the gene matches: 11. The CDR3 sequence is CASSPLPGTGNQPQHF. The CDR3 region has the DNA TGTGCCAGCAGCCCCCTCCCCGGGACAGGAAATCAGCCCCAGCATTTT.

This chain joins TRBV12-3 or TRBV12-4 and TRBJ2-7; D remains unclear. There are 13 residues in the CDR3. Trimming took 6 bases from V and 9 from J, leaving 18 bases between them. The CDR3 spells CASSPGPQLGQYF. CDR3 sequence (DNA): TGTGCCAGCAGCCCCGGACCCCAATTGGGGCAGTACTTC.

This clonotype was observed a few times. The rearrangement uses TRBV3-1 and TRBJ1-1; D possibly corresponds to TRBD1 (5 bases). The CDR3 is 17 amino acids. The V and J ends lost 0 bases and 4 bases respectively, with 18 bases between them. Germline V gene sequence: CDR1 LGHDT, CDR2 YNNKEL (reference sequence). CDR3 sequence reads: CASSQDFKYGGGTEAFF. Written as DNA, the CDR3 is TGTGCCAGCAGCCAAGATTTTAAGTACGGGGGGGGCACTGAAGCTTTCTTT.

There are a few counts of this clonotype. The V and J genes are TRBV7-6 and TRBJ2-1, with 7 bases fitting TRBD2. The trim removed 2 bases at V and 3 bases at J, leaving 7 bases unmatched. Germline CDR1 is SGHVS and CDR2 is FNYEAQ. This CDR3 has 16 residues. Written as DNA, the CDR3 is TGTGCCAGCAGCTTACCCACGGCTAGCGGCTACAATGAGCAGTTCTTC. It encodes CASSLPTASGYNEQFF. Full variable domain (remainder filled in from reference TRBV7-6 and TRBJ2-1): GAGVSQSPRYKVTKRGQDVALRCDPISGHVSLYWYRQALGQGPEFLTYFNYEAQQDKSGLPNDRFSAERPEGSISTLTIQRTEQRDSAMYRCASSLPTASGYNEQFFGPGTRLTVL.

This clonotype has at least ten counts. The chain has TRBV7-9 and TRBJ2-5; 9 positions agree with TRBD2. V shed 1 base, J shed 2 bases, and the junction held 2 bases outside the gene matches. Germline V CDR1 and CDR2: SEHNR, FQNEAQ (reference sequence). The CDR3 runs 15 residues. CDR3 residues: CASSLGLAGQETQYF. DNA for the CDR3: TGTGCCAGCAGCTTAGGGCTAGCGGGGCAAGAGACCCAGTACTTC.